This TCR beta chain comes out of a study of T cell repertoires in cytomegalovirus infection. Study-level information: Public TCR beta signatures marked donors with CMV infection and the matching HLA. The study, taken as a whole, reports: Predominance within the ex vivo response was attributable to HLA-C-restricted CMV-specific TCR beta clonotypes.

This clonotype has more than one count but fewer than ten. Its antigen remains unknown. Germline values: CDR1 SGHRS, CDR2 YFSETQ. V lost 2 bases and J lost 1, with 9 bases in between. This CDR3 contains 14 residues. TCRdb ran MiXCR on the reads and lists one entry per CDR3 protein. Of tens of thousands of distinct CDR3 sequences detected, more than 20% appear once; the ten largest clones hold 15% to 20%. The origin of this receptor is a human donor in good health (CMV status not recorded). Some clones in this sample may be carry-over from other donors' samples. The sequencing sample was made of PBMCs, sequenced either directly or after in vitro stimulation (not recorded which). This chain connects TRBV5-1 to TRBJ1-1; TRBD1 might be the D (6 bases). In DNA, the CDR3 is TGCGCCAGCAGCTTCGGGACAAGGAACACTGAAGCTTTCTTT. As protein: CASSFGTRNTEAFF. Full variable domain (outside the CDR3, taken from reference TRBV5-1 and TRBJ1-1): KAGVTQTPRYLIKTRGQQVTLSCSPISGHRSVSWYQQTPGQGLQFLFEYFSETQRNKGNFPGRFSGRQFSNSRSEMNVSTLELGDSALYLCASSFGTRNTEAFFGQGTRLTVV.